These T cell receptor beta chains were read from a single sample in a study of cytomegalovirus exposure and HLA in healthy donors. This table comes from immunoSEQ multiplex PCR, and its TCRdb copy is limited to in-frame clones, with some not included. The table shows 130,000 to 150,000 clones, with about 70% occurring only once. Material: PBMCs. These receptors were taken from a man aged 55 to 70 in good health and CMV-seronegative. Both conserved end residues are part of each CDR3. D genes are given only for firm matches. Size is omitted from some rows. Given values are once, few, many or a class for expanded clones.

J	V	size	D	CDR3	DNA
TRBJ2-1	TRBV19	NA	NA	CASSIFSRRNYNEQFF	TGTGCCAGTAGTATATTCAGCAGGAGGAACTACAATGAGCAGTTCTTC
TRBJ2-2	TRBV6-5	NA	NA	CASRAGPNTGELFF	TGTGCCAGCAGGGCGGGACCGAACACCGGGGAGCTGTTTTTT
TRBJ2-5	TRBV5-6	few	NA	CASRPGGRETQYF	TGTGCCAGCCGACCCGGGGGTCGGGAGACCCAGTACTTC
TRBJ1-4	TRBV30	few	TRBD1	CAWAGQGEKLFF	TGTGCCTGGGCTGGACAGGGTGAAAAACTGTTTTTT
TRBJ2-4	TRBV27	NA	TRBD1	CASSAQQGAKNIQYF	TGTGCCAGCAGTGCCCAACAGGGGGCCAAAAACATTCAGTACTTC
TRBJ1-1	TRBV2	NA	NA	CASSEQGPNTEAFF	TGTGCCAGCAGTGAACAGGGGCCGAACACTGAAGCTTTCTTT
TRBJ2-1	TRBV29-1	NA	NA	CSVLAQSSYNEQFF	TGCAGCGTATTAGCCCAGAGCTCCTACAATGAGCAGTTCTTC
TRBJ2-2	TRBV7-9	few	NA	CASSLARGNTGELFF	TGTGCCAGCAGCTTAGCCCGGGGGAACACCGGGGAGCTGTTTTTT
TRBJ1-1	TRBV5-6	NA	TRBD1	CASSWGQGTEAFF	TGTGCCAGCAGCTGGGGACAGGGGACTGAAGCTTTCTTT
TRBJ2-7	TRBV7-3	NA	TRBD1	CASSQRTGAEQYF	TGTGCCAGCAGCCAACGGACAGGGGCCGAGCAGTACTTC
TRBJ1-2	TRBV19	NA	NA	CASSPPQGGWGGYTF	TGTGCCAGTAGTCCCCCCCAGGGAGGCTGGGGTGGCTACACCTTC
TRBJ2-7	TRBV28	NA	TRBD1	CASSLGTGDSYEQYF	TGTGCCAGCAGCCTCGGGACAGGGGACTCCTACGAGCAGTACTTC